This T cell receptor beta chain comes out of a study of T cell changes during pregnancy in multiple sclerosis. Clones were sequenced by immunoSEQ multiplex PCR, and TCRdb holds only the in-frame ones, with some missing. Of around 92,000 clones in the sample, approximately 92% are singletons; the top ten hold around 4.5%. Germline V gene lookup returns CDR1 SGHTS and CDR2 YDEGEE. The CDR3 runs 14 residues. V gave up 0 bases and J gave up 4 bases, with 8 bases separating them. This chain uses TRBV5-8 with TRBJ1-5, with D tentatively TRBD1 (5 bases). The receptor's source is a female donor with multiple sclerosis, enrolled in a pregnancy study. This specimen consisted of peripheral blood, obtained in the first trimester of pregnancy. CDR3 bases: TGTGCCAGCAGCTTGGTCCAGGGTAATCAGCCCCAGCATTTT. Its protein is CASSLVQGNQPQHF.